The 21 T cell receptor beta chains presented below share a single source sample, sequenced in a study of long-term antiretroviral therapy in people with HIV. Sequencing used immunoSEQ v3.0 at survey level. Sequenced by immunoSEQ multiplex PCR; TCRdb stores in-frame clones only, minus some. This table holds tens of thousands of clones, approximately 90% found once. The specimen comprised unsorted PBMCs, sampled 1.8 years after starting antiretroviral therapy. These receptors came from a woman aged 18-29 years with HIV.

V usage is TRBV29-1 and J usage is TRBJ2-5; D not resolved. The CDR3 covers 10 residues. CDR1 is SQVTM and CDR2 is ANQGSEA in the germline V gene. The V end lost 5 bases, the J end lost 3 bases, and 4 bases lay between the germline ends. The CDR3 nucleotides read TGCAGCGTTTCAGAAGAGACCCAGTACTTC. It specifies CSVSEETQYF.

V and J are TRBV7-9 and TRBJ2-1; TRBD1 or TRBD2 may be the D gene (5 bases each). This CDR3 has 14 residues. Germline loops: CDR1 SEHNR, CDR2 FQNEAQ (reference sequence). With 1 base removed from V and 4 bases from J, the gap between germline ends came to 8 bases. The DNA of the CDR3 is TGTGCCAGCAGCTTAGGTGGGGGTTACAATGAGCAGTTCTTC. Amino acids: CASSLGGGYNEQFF.

The genes are TRBV25-1 and TRBJ1-1, with 7 bases aligning to TRBD1. V dropped 0 bases and J dropped 2; count of bases not matched to a gene: 3. CDR1 is MGHDK, CDR2 SYGVNS, per germline. This CDR3 is built from 15 residues. DNA of the CDR3: TGTGCCAGCAGTGAATATAGGGGGCCCAACACTGAAGCTTTCTTT. Protein sequence: CASSEYRGPNTEAFF.

The chain recombines TRBV11-2 with TRBJ1-4, with D perhaps TRBD1 (5 bases). The CDR3 is 15 residues long. Germline loops: CDR1 SGHAT, CDR2 FQNNGV. Trimming stripped 0 bases from V and 7 bases from J, with 12 bases between. Here the CDR3 DNA reads TGTGCCAGCAGCTTAGAACACGGGGGAGTTGAAAAACTGTTTTTT. Its translation: CASSLEHGGVEKLFF.

This rearrangement joins TRBV7-9 to TRBJ1-4, with 7 positions matching TRBD1. This CDR3 has 14 residues. The germline gives CDR1 SEHNR, CDR2 FQNEAQ (reference sequence). The junction had 5 bases not matched to a gene; V was cut back by 6 bases and J by 4 bases. CDR3 DNA: TGTGCCAGCAGTGAACAGGGGTTTAATGAAAAACTGTTTTTT. Amino acid sequence: CASSEQGFNEKLFF.

CDR3 coding DNA: TGTGCCAGCAGCCAAGCGGGCGACAGGGGCTCGTACGAGCAGTACTTC. Amino acids: CASSQAGDRGSYEQYF. The chain recombines TRBV4-2 with TRBJ2-7; 8 bases fit TRBD1. This CDR3 spans 16 amino acids. Germline V gives CDR1 LGHNA, CDR2 YNFKEQ. V gave up 1 base and J gave up 4 bases; unmatched junction bases: 9.

The genes are TRBV5-4 and TRBJ1-1; D is uncertain. The V end was cut by 0 bases, the J end by 5 bases, with 11 bases between. Germline CDR1 reads SGHNT; CDR2 reads YYREEE (reference sequence). CDR3 size: 14 residues. CDR3 sequence: CASSLEIRGTEAFF. CDR3 nucleotides: TGTGCCAGCAGCTTGGAAATTCGGGGAACTGAAGCTTTCTTT.

The chain is built from TRBV7-2 and TRBJ1-1; 7 bases map to TRBD1. Germline trimming cut 4 bases from V and 1 base from J; bases unmatched to any gene: 3. CDR1 SGHTA and CDR2 FQGNSA come from the germline V gene. The CDR3 consists of 14 residues. Here the CDR3 reads CASSSGQKNTEAFF. CDR3 DNA: TGTGCCAGCAGCTCGGGACAGAAGAACACTGAAGCTTTCTTT. Full variable domain (outside the CDR3, taken from reference TRBV7-2 and TRBJ1-1): GAGVSQSPSNKVTEKGKDVELRCDPISGHTALYWYRQSLGQGLEFLIYFQGNSAPDKSGLPSDRFSAERTGGSVSTLTIQRTQQEDSAVYLCASSSGQKNTEAFFGQGTRLTVV.

The chain uses TRBV29-1 and TRBJ1-1; 7 bases map to TRBD1. The J segment lost 5 bases and the V segment lost 4 bases, leaving 7 bases of the junction unmatched. Germline V gene lookup returns CDR1 SQVTM and CDR2 ANQGSEA. The CDR3 is made up of 13 amino acids. The CDR3 DNA is TGCAGCGTTGTATCGACAGGGAGAACTGAAGCTTTCTTT. Translation: CSVVSTGRTEAFF.

The chain couples TRBV27 to TRBJ1-2, with 8 nucleotides matching TRBD1. The CDR3 consists of 13 residues. The germline CDR1 and CDR2 sequences are MNHEY and SMNVEV (reference sequence). J gave up 8 bases and V 3 bases, and 5 bases lay outside the gene matches. CDR3 sequence: CASSFQGASGYTF. CDR3 DNA sequence: TGTGCCAGCAGTTTTCAGGGGGCATCAGGCTACACCTTC.

The rearrangement links TRBV5-3 to TRBJ1-6, with D possibly matching TRBD1 (5 bases). TRBV5-3 is placed among ORFs of uncertain function. Trimming left V 4 bases short and J 7 bases short, with 15 bases between. The CDR3 has 15 residues. CDR3 DNA: TGTGCCAGAAGCCACCGCTGGGACCACAATTCACCCCTCCACTTT. This codes for CARSHRWDHNSPLHF.

The chain couples TRBV7-2 to TRBJ2-3, with D maybe TRBD2 (6 bases). Germline V gene data show CDR1 as SGHTA and CDR2 as FQGNSA. The CDR3 is 14 amino acids. V was trimmed by 8 bases and J by 4 bases, leaving 16 bases between them. This chain's CDR3 is CASVGGGWADTQYF. DNA of the CDR3: TGTGCCAGCGTCGGGGGAGGCTGGGCAGATACGCAGTATTTT.

This chain uses TRBV27 with TRBJ2-6; D is ambiguous. The CDR3 consists of 19 residues. Trimming pared 5 bases from V and 0 bases from J, leaving 20 bases between. Germline CDR1 MNHEY, CDR2 SMNVEV (reference sequence). CDR3 sequence (DNA): TGTGCCAGCAGTCGCACCGGGCCTCAACGGAACTCTGGGGCCAACGTCCTGACTTTC. The encoded protein is CASSRTGPQRNSGANVLTF.

The J gene is TRBJ1-5, the V gene TRBV6-6; the match to TRBD1 covers 7 bases. Germline-derived CDR1 and CDR2 are MNHNY and SVGAGI (reference sequence). The CDR3 runs 15 residues. V lost 7 bases, J lost 2 bases, and 8 bases stayed unmatched. CDR3 bases: TGTGCCAGCACCTCGAGGGGGCCGGGCAATCAGCCCCAGCATTTT. This gives the protein CASTSRGPGNQPQHF.

The chain links TRBV20-1 to TRBJ1-1; 9 positions agree with TRBD1. This CDR3 has 11 residues. J was trimmed by 11 bases and V by 5 bases; bases with no gene match: 6. Germline V gene sequence: CDR1 DFQATT, CDR2 SNEGSKA (reference sequence). DNA for the CDR3: TGCAGTGCTGTAGGGACAGGGAGCGCTTTCTTT. Amino acids: CSAVGTGSAFF.

With respect to this clone: At one of its ends the junction is not consistent with the germline gene, which may arise from a read error. The V gene is TRBV15, the J gene TRBJ2-5; 9 bases fit TRBD1. CDR3 length: 18 amino acids. Germline loops: CDR1 LNHNV, CDR2 YYDKDF (reference sequence). The CDR3 loop is CATRRGGTGTTTQETQYF. For the CDR3, the DNA is TGTGCCACCAGGAGAGGGGGGACAGGGACTACAACCCAAGAGACCCAGTACTTC.

The chain combines TRBV5-3 with TRBJ1-5; D may be TRBD1 (6 bases). TRBV5-3 belongs to the ORF category, with a function that is uncertain. Trimming left V 0 bases short and J 3 bases short, with 10 bases between. The CDR3 sequence is 15 residues long. In DNA form, the CDR3 reads TGTGCCAGAAGCTTGGTGGGGGACACCAATCAGCCCCAGCATTTT. Translated, it gives CARSLVGDTNQPQHF.

The rearrangement links TRBV6-6 to TRBJ1-2, with no clear D. The germline V gene has CDR1 MNHNY and CDR2 SVGAGI (reference sequence). Trimming removed 0 bases from V and 1 base from J, with 6 bases in between. The CDR3 loop spans 14 amino acids. The CDR3 DNA follows: TGTGCCAGCAGTTACTCAGAAGTTAACTATGGCTACACCTTC. Translating it yields CASSYSEVNYGYTF.

The chain combines TRBV19 with TRBJ1-1; 10 nucleotides agree with TRBD1. Germline V lookup: CDR1 LNHDA, CDR2 SQIVND (reference sequence). CDR3 length: 17 residues. V lost 3 bases to trimming and J lost 6 bases; unmatched junction nucleotides: 13. The CDR3 sequence: CASSIDMTGGASAEAFF. The DNA of the CDR3 is TGTGCCAGTAGTATCGATATGACAGGGGGCGCGTCAGCTGAAGCTTTCTTT.

For the CDR3, the DNA is TGTGCCAGCAGCCACCCACTGCGGGGGGCTGAAGCTTTCTTT. It codes for CASSHPLRGAEAFF. The rearrangement joins TRBV14 to TRBJ1-1, with D perhaps TRBD1 (5 bases). In germline, CDR1 is SGHDN, CDR2 FVKESK. Trimming took 3 bases from V and 6 from J, leaving 14 bases between them. This CDR3 has 14 amino acids.

This chain uses TRBV7-3 with TRBJ2-5; D may be TRBD1 (6 bases). CDR1 SGHTA and CDR2 FQGTGA come from the germline V gene. This CDR3 region has 15 residues. V gave up 1 base and J gave up 4 bases, with 13 bases separating them. CDR3: CASSLRAGDRETQYF. CDR3 nucleotides: TGTGCCAGCAGCTTAAGGGCAGGGGATAGAGAGACCCAGTACTTC.